The 21 T cell receptor beta chains in this list originate from one sample, sequenced in a study of CD4 and CD8 cells across lung adenocarcinoma regions. MiXCR, applied by TCRdb to the PCR reads, yields one record per CDR3 protein. Of thousands of distinct CDR3 sequences listed, roughly 60% are singletons. Sequencing was done on a sample of CD4+ T cells from the margin of a lung tumor. These receptors all stem from a male donor with lung adenocarcinoma. The CD4 and CD8 labels of this study may be unreliable.

This clonotype was counted between two and nine times. The chain couples TRBV6-1 to TRBJ2-1; 7 positions agree with TRBD2. The CDR3 sequence is 16 residues long. Germline CDR1 MNHNS, CDR2 SASEGT. After removal of 6 bases from V and 2 bases from J, the junction contained 10 bases not matched to a gene. The CDR3 region has the DNA TGTGCCAGCAGCAGACTAGCCTCACCCCCCTACAATGAGCAGTTCTTC. It codes for CASSRLASPPYNEQFF.

This clonotype was seen a handful of times. One end of the junction fails to match germline, which may point to a read error. The chain couples TRBV6-1 to TRBJ2-5; 8 nucleotides match TRBD1. The CDR3 consists of 13 residues. Germline CDR1 reads MNHNS; CDR2 reads SASEGT. The CDR3: CASSENEWSGGIF. CDR3 in DNA: TGTGCCAGCAGTGAAAACGAGTGGTCAGGGGGCATCTTC.

This clonotype was observed a handful of times. This sequence joins TRBV12-3 or TRBV12-4 and TRBJ2-2, with 9 bases fitting TRBD1. Trimming at V came to 3 bases and at J to 1 base, leaving 6 bases not matched to a gene. The CDR3 extends over 17 amino acids. The CDR3 protein is CASSLWTGVVNTGELFF. CDR3 in DNA: TGTGCCAGCAGTTTGTGGACAGGGGTTGTGAACACCGGGGAGCTGTTTTTT.

This rearrangement joins TRBV4-1 to TRBJ1-2; D possibly corresponds to TRBD1 (6 bases). Germline values: CDR1 MGHRA, CDR2 YSYEKL. The CDR3 has 18 amino acids. Deletions cut 0 bases from V and 2 bases from J, with 19 bases between. The CDR3 is CASSQDKPGAPTNYGYTF. The CDR3 DNA follows: TGCGCCAGCAGCCAAGATAAGCCAGGGGCGCCTACCAACTATGGCTACACCTTC.

The rearrangement uses TRBV7-2 and TRBJ2-1, with D hard to call. CDR3 length: 14 residues. Germline CDR1 reads SGHTA; CDR2 reads FQGNSA. Trimming took 3 bases from V and 5 from J, leaving 11 bases between them. As DNA, the CDR3 is TGTGCCAGCAGCTTCGGATTCGCCCACAATGAGCAGTTCTTC. The encoded protein is CASSFGFAHNEQFF.

This chain links TRBV27 with TRBJ2-5, with D unresolved. Germline V gene sequence: CDR1 MNHEY, CDR2 SMNVEV (reference sequence). Trimming left V 3 bases short and J 2 bases short, with 7 bases between. This CDR3 has 13 amino acids. The CDR3 region is CASSFPTQETQYF. The CDR3 DNA sequence: TGTGCCAGCAGTTTCCCCACACAAGAGACCCAGTACTTC.

For the CDR3, the DNA is TGCGCCAGCAGCCCAACAGGAAGAGAGACCCAGTACTTC. As protein: CASSPTGRETQYF. The chain recombines TRBV4-3 with TRBJ2-5; a possible D gene is TRBD1 (5 bases). Deletions cut 4 bases from V and 4 bases from J, with 10 bases between. This CDR3 is 13 amino acids long. Germline V lookup: CDR1 LGHNA, CDR2 YSLEER.

The chain uses TRBV6-5 and TRBJ1-1; D not resolved. The CDR3 is 14 amino acids. The V end lost 2 bases, the J end lost 1 base, and 8 bases lay between the germline ends. The V gene's germline CDR1 is MNHEY and CDR2 SVGAGI. The DNA of the CDR3 is TGTGCCAGCAGTTACGAGTCCCAGAACACTGAAGCTTTCTTT. Translated: CASSYESQNTEAFF.

The rearrangement joins TRBV27 to TRBJ2-1, with D perhaps matching TRBD1 or TRBD2 (5 bases each). V shed 1 base and J shed 6 bases, with 10 bases lying between them. The CDR3 is 14 amino acids. Germline-derived CDR1 and CDR2 are MNHEY and SMNVEV (reference sequence). CDR3 sequence: CASSLWGSFNEQFF. For the CDR3, the DNA is TGTGCCAGCAGTTTATGGGGGAGCTTCAATGAGCAGTTCTTC.

This clonotype was seen more than once but under ten times. V and J are TRBV25-1 and TRBJ1-4, with D possibly matching TRBD1 (5 bases). The V end lost 8 bases, the J end lost 3 bases, and 16 bases lay between the germline ends. Germline V CDR1 and CDR2: MGHDK, SYGVNS. The CDR3 contains 15 residues. CDR3 amino acids: CASSRGASSNEKLFF. CDR3 DNA sequence: TGTGCCAGCTCCCGAGGGGCGTCATCTAATGAAAAACTGTTTTTT. Using reference TRBV25-1 and TRBJ1-4 for the parts outside the CDR3, the full variable domain is EADIYQTPRYLVIGTGKKITLECSQTMGHDKMYWYQQDPGMELHLIHYSYGVNSTEKGDLSSESTVSRIRTEHFPLTLESARPSHTSQYLCASSRGASSNEKLFFGSGTQLSVL.

The J gene is TRBJ1-5, the V gene TRBV6-5, with 11 bases lining up with TRBD1. Germline V gene data show CDR1 as MNHEY and CDR2 as SVGAGI. CDR3 length equals 15 residues. V gave up 7 bases and J gave up 6 bases; unmatched junction bases: 8. CDR3 bases: TGTGCCAGCATTAATACCGGGACAGGGGGTCAGCCCCAGCATTTT. Its translation is CASINTGTGGQPQHF.

This clonotype was counted between two and nine times. The chain has TRBV12-3 or TRBV12-4 and TRBJ2-1, with 9 positions matching TRBD1. V lost 2 bases, J lost 10 bases, and 6 bases stayed unmatched. The CDR3 runs 14 residues. CDR3 loop: CASSLSYRGLEQFF. The CDR3 nucleotides read TGTGCCAGCAGTTTATCTTACAGGGGGCTCGAGCAGTTCTTC.

The V call is TRBV6-1, the J call TRBJ1-3, with D hard to call. Germline assignment: CDR1 MNHNS and CDR2 SASEGT. The V gene lost 1 base and the J gene lost 0 bases, with 10 bases spanning the gap. The CDR3 is 16 amino acids. The CDR3 region has the DNA TGTGCCAGCAGTGAAGGGCACCCGTACTCTGGAAACACCATATATTTT. Its translation is CASSEGHPYSGNTIYF.

There are a few counts of this clonotype. The CDR3 sequence: CASSRGALMSTETQYF. For the CDR3, the DNA is TGTGCCAGCAGCAGAGGCGCTCTAATGTCCACAGAGACCCAGTACTTC. The gene calls are TRBV6-1 and TRBJ2-5; D not certain. Per germline, CDR1 MNHNS and CDR2 SASEGT. Trimming removed 6 bases at V and 4 bases at J, with 21 bases between. This CDR3 comprises 16 residues.

The chain carries TRBV6-5 and TRBJ2-1; 9 bases line up with TRBD2. The CDR3 is 15 amino acids. From germline, CDR1 is MNHEY and CDR2 SVGAGI. Trimming took 4 bases from V and 10 from J; bases not matched to a gene: 11. For the CDR3, the DNA is TGTGCCAGCAGTTCCGGGACTAGCAGATCCTACGAGCAGTTCTTC. This gives the protein CASSSGTSRSYEQFF.

The gene calls are TRBV7-2 and TRBJ2-3, with a tentative D call TRBD1 (5 bases). Trimming removed 2 bases from V and 5 bases from J, with 11 bases in between. The CDR3 length is 14 residues. CDR1 is SGHTA and CDR2 is FQGNSA in the germline V gene. The CDR3 DNA follows: TGTGCCAGCAGCTTAAGGGGCCAGGGAGATACGCAGTATTTT. It is translated as CASSLRGQGDTQYF.

The rearrangement joins TRBV6-5 to TRBJ2-1; D remains ambiguous. V lost 4 bases and J lost 14, with 18 bases in between. The CDR3 is 13 amino acids. Germline V gives CDR1 MNHEY, CDR2 SVGAGI. This CDR3 reads CASSFPGSALEFF. In DNA, the CDR3 is TGTGCCAGCAGTTTTCCTGGGTCCGCCTTGGAGTTCTTC.

The chain recombines TRBV7-2 with TRBJ2-3, with 8 bases identical to TRBD1. The CDR3 is 15 amino acids. The ends lost 5 bases at V and 0 bases at J; junction bases unmatched: 4. Germline CDR1 SGHTA, CDR2 FQGNSA. The CDR3 DNA is TGTGCCAGCAGCCCGACAGGGGTTAGCACAGATACGCAGTATTTT. This sequence encodes CASSPTGVSTDTQYF.

This chain links TRBV6-5 with TRBJ2-7; the D gene is possibly TRBD2 (6 bases). The CDR3 covers 15 residues. V lost 0 bases and J 0 bases, leaving 9 bases between the germline ends. In germline, CDR1 is MNHEY, CDR2 SVGAGI. DNA of the CDR3: TGTGCCAGCAGTTACTCTCCGGGGGACTCCTACGAGCAGTACTTC. This encodes CASSYSPGDSYEQYF.

The chain carries TRBV7-2 and TRBJ1-1, with D perhaps matching TRBD1 (5 bases). Per the germline V gene, CDR1 is SGHTA and CDR2 is FQGNSA. The CDR3 covers 13 residues. Deletions cut 6 bases from V and 1 base from J, with 9 bases between. As DNA, the CDR3 is TGTGCCAGCAGGCCCGGGGGGAACACTGAAGCTTTCTTT. Translating it yields CASRPGGNTEAFF.

The chain joins TRBV6-5 to TRBJ2-2; TRBD1 aligns across 7 bases. CDR3 size: 13 residues. The ends lost 5 bases at V and 7 bases at J; junction bases unmatched: 4. Looked up from germline, CDR1 is MNHEY and CDR2 is SVGAGI. CDR3 sequence: CASSTTGVGELFF. DNA for the CDR3: TGTGCCAGCAGTACTACAGGGGTCGGGGAGCTGTTTTTT.